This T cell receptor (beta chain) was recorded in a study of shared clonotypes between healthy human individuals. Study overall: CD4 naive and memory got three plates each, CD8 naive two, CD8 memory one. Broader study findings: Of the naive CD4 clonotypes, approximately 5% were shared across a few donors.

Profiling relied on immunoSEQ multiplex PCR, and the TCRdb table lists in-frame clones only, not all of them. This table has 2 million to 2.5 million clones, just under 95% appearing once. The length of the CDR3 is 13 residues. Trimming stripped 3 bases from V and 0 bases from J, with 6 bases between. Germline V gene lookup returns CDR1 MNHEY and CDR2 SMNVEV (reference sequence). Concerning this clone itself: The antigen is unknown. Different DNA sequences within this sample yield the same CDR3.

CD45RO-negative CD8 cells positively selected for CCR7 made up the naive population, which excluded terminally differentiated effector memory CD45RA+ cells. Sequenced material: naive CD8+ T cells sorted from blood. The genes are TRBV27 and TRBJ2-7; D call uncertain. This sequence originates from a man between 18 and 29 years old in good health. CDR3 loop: CASSFQFSYEQYF. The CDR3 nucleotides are TGTGCCAGCAGTTTCCAGTTCTCCTACGAGCAGTACTTC.